Listed below are T cell receptor beta chains from one sample, sequenced in a study of cytomegalovirus exposure and HLA in healthy donors. Some clones are missing from TCRdb's copy, which holds only in-frame ones; the method was immunoSEQ multiplex PCR. This table has 130,000 or so clones, just under 80% appearing once. The sequencing input was PBMCs. The receptor source for this set is a woman between 18 and 29 years old in good health and CMV-seronegative. The CDR3 runs from the conserved cysteine through the conserved F or W. A D gene is named only where the DNA matches it firmly. Clone size is shown for a subset of rows, as once, few, many or a class of expanded clone.

size	V	D	J	DNA	CDR3
.	TRBV11-3	TRBD2	TRBJ2-1	TGTGCCAGCAGCCCTGGGACTAGCGGAGGCGAGCAGTTCTTC	CASSPGTSGGEQFF
.	TRBV7-9	.	TRBJ2-7	TGTGCATCAGGGGAGTTCAAGTCCTACGAGCAGTACTTC	CASGEFKSYEQYF
.	TRBV11-2	.	TRBJ1-2	TGTGCCAGCAGCTTACAGGGGTTTAACTATGGCTACACCTTC	CASSLQGFNYGYTF
.	TRBV29-1	.	TRBJ1-3	TGCAGCGTTGAAGATCTCCAGTCAAACTCTGGAAACACCATATATTTT	CSVEDLQSNSGNTIYF
.	TRBV10-3	TRBD2	TRBJ2-3	TGTGCCATGGGGACTAGCGGACAAGATACGCAGTATTTT	CAMGTSGQDTQYF
.	TRBV30	.	TRBJ2-7	TGTGCCTGGAGGGTTAGCGGCTCCTACGAGCAGTACTTC	CAWRVSGSYEQYF
few	TRBV7-9	TRBD1	TRBJ2-7	TGTGCCAGCACAGCCCCCGGGACAGGGGGAAACGAGCAGTACTTC	CASTAPGTGGNEQYF
.	TRBV30	.	TRBJ2-5	TGTGCCTGGAGTCACAGGGACACCCAGTACTTC	CAWSHRDTQYF
.	TRBV6-5	TRBD1	TRBJ2-4	TGTGCCAGCAGCGAGACAGGGTGGAACATTCAGTACTTC	CASSETGWNIQYF
few	TRBV7-2	TRBD2	TRBJ2-1	TGTGCCAGCAGCCGACTAGCGGGTGAGCAGTTCTTC	CASSRLAGEQFF
.	TRBV29-1	.	TRBJ1-1	TGCAGCGTTGATGGCGGGAGCACTGAAGCTTTCTTT	CSVDGGSTEAFF
few	TRBV5-1	TRBD1	TRBJ1-5	TGCGCCAGCAGCCCGTCGGACAGGACCAATCAGCCCCAGCATTTT	CASSPSDRTNQPQHF
.	TRBV7-7	.	TRBJ1-3	TGTGCCAGGTGGGTGGCGACAGTCGTCCCCTCTGGAAACACCATATATTTT	CARWVATVVPSGNTIYF
.	TRBV27	TRBD1	TRBJ1-2	TGTGCCAGCAGTTTCTCTGACAGGGGAGGAGGCTACACCTTC	CASSFSDRGGGYTF
.	TRBV4-1	TRBD2	TRBJ2-7	TGCGCCAGCAGCCAAGAGTCTAGCGGGAGGGCATACGAGCAGTACTTC	CASSQESSGRAYEQYF
.	TRBV5-6	.	TRBJ1-2	TGTGCCAGCATGGGAGGGGCTGGCTATGGCTACACCTTC	CASMGGAGYGYTF
.	TRBV6-5	TRBD2	TRBJ2-7	TGTGCCAGCAGTTTTACTAGCGGTCCAAGTTACGAGCAGTACTTC	CASSFTSGPSYEQYF
.	TRBV9	.	TRBJ2-2	TGTGCCAGCAGCTCCCACGGGGTCACCGGGGAGCTGTTTTTT	CASSSHGVTGELFF
.	TRBV5-4	.	TRBJ2-7	TGTGCCAGCAGCTTTTCCGGGAGAGCTAGGGAGCAGTACTTC	CASSFSGRAREQYF
.	TRBV7-9	.	TRBJ2-2	TGTTCCAGCAGCTTGTTTTCAGGGGTCGTCGGGGAGCTGTTTTTT	CSSSLFSGVVGELFF
.	TRBV4-1	.	TRBJ2-1	TGCGCCAGCAGCGGAGCGAACGTTGAGCAGTTCTTC	CASSGANVEQFF
.	TRBV2	TRBD1	TRBJ2-1	TGTGCCAGCAGCTCGGAACAGGGGAATGAGCAGTTCTTC	CASSSEQGNEQFF
.	TRBV10-3	TRBD1	TRBJ1-2	TGTGCCATCAGTGAGTCTCGACAGGGGGCGTTCGGCTACACCTTC	CAISESRQGAFGYTF
.	TRBV15	TRBD2	TRBJ2-1	TGTGCCACCAGAGAAGGCGGGAGGCCGGGTCAGTTCTTC	CATREGGRPGQFF
.	TRBV6-5	.	TRBJ1-1	TGTGCCAGCAGTTACTCAGCTCCAGGGAACACTGAAGCTTTCTTT	CASSYSAPGNTEAFF
.	TRBV6-1	.	TRBJ1-2	TGTGCCAGCACCCAACCGGGAGCTAACTATGGCTACACCTTC	CASTQPGANYGYTF
.	TRBV5-4	.	TRBJ1-3	TGTGCCAGCAGCACGACAGTATCTGGAAACACCATATATTTT	CASSTTVSGNTIYF
.	TRBV30	TRBD1	TRBJ1-2	TGTGCCTGGAGTGCTGGACAGGGCGGAGGCTACACCTTC	CAWSAGQGGGYTF
.	TRBV18	TRBD1	TRBJ2-2	TGTGCCAGCTCAACCCTGACAGGGGAGGACGGGGAGCTGTTTTTT	CASSTLTGEDGELFF
.	TRBV2	.	TRBJ1-2	TGTGCCAGCAGCTTTAGGCCGAGGAACTATGGCTACACCTTC	CASSFRPRNYGYTF
once	TRBV6-5	.	TRBJ1-2	TGTGCCAGCAGTCGAACAGGAGATCGCTACACCTTC	CASSRTGDRYTF
few	TRBV5-6	.	TRBJ2-7	TGTGCCAGCAGCTTGGCCGGGGGAAACGAGCAGTACTTC	CASSLAGGNEQYF
.	TRBV11-1	TRBD2	TRBJ2-2	TGTGCCAGCAGCCCGCTAGCGGGAGGGCCTAGCACCGGGGAGCTGTTTTTT	CASSPLAGGPSTGELFF
.	TRBV7-9	TRBD2	TRBJ2-3	TGTGCCAGCAGCACCACTGGCGGGAGTTTAAATACGCAGTATTTT	CASSTTGGSLNTQYF
few	TRBV7-9	TRBD2	TRBJ2-1	TGTGCCAGCAGCCCCCTTAGCGGGAGAGGCTATGAGCAGTTCTTC	CASSPLSGRGYEQFF
.	TRBV7-2	.	TRBJ1-4	TGTGCCAGCAGACAGGGACCTCGTAATGAAAAACTGTTTTTT	CASRQGPRNEKLFF
once	TRBV27	TRBD1	TRBJ2-7	TGTGCCAGCAGTTTGGGGACAGGGCGTTACGAGCAGTACTTC	CASSLGTGRYEQYF
.	TRBV30	TRBD2	TRBJ2-1	TGTGCCTGGGACGCAACTAGCGGCATCGCAGATGAGCAGTTCTTC	CAWDATSGIADEQFF
once	TRBV10-1	TRBD2	TRBJ2-1	TGCGCCAGCAGTGACCCACTAGCGGGCCGTGAGGGGCAGTTCTTC	CASSDPLAGREGQFF
.	TRBV5-1	.	TRBJ2-1	TGCGCCAGCACCTCCGGCTCCTACAATGAGCAGTTCTTC	CASTSGSYNEQFF